The rows below give T cell receptor beta chains drawn from one sample of a study of metastatic and nonmetastatic thyroid tumors. TCRdb recomputed clones from the PCR reads via MiXCR. The table lists about 6,400 clones, approximately 35% of them singletons. Sequenced sample: tumor tissue. All receptors come from a female donor with papillary thyroid cancer or a benign thyroid nodule (not recorded which). Some clones in this sample may be carry-over from other donors' samples. The CDR3 runs from the conserved cysteine through the conserved F or W. Fields, in order: D gene, clone size, V gene, CDR3 protein. The D gene is left open where the match is weak. Only part of the rows carry a size: once, few, many, or a class if the clone is expanded.

-,many,TRBV20-1,CSAQWASEADTQYF
TRBD1,few,TRBV28,CASSGYSGTGTGYTF
-,medium-sized,TRBV4-2,CASSQGGEVYGYTF
-,few,TRBV6-1,CASSDWGSADTQYF
TRBD1,many,TRBV19,CASSTLRGQSNQPQHF
TRBD1,-,TRBV6-1,CASIEIAGGTYTQYF
TRBD1,many,TRBV7-9,CASRQGQNQETQYF
-,-,TRBV18,CASSPGEKLFF
TRBD2,few,TRBV28,CASSPNLGGGRHEQYF
-,few,TRBV27,CASKEAASTDTQYF
TRBD2,many,TRBV15,CATSRPGTSIYGEQFF
TRBD1,-,TRBV28,CASSSPGTGRYEQYF
-,medium-sized,TRBV4-2,CASSQDRTEKLFF
-,-,TRBV5-4,CASSLKSGIGGASNQPQHF
-,medium-sized,TRBV6-1,CASSLGSHEQYF
-,many,TRBV7-2,CASSYVAGRSYNEQFF
TRBD2,-,TRBV24-1,CATSDPGEGAINEQFF
TRBD1,-,TRBV20-1,CSAQNPGQGETQYF
TRBD2,many,TRBV5-4,CASSLSSGITDTQYF
TRBD2,many,TRBV20-1,CSARDQTSTYEQYF
-,-,TRBV18,CARSQALERNTAAFF
TRBD2,-,TRBV27,CASSRLGTSVGGEQFF
-,few,TRBV12-3/TRBV12-4,CASSSIQGVDRDTEAFF
-,few,TRBV27,CASVLPYDQYF
TRBD1,medium-sized,TRBV4-2,CASSQEDRDFAGELFF
-,many,TRBV19,CASSGLSWGTDTGELFF
-,many,TRBV5-1,CASSLVFQETQYF
TRBD1,many,TRBV7-8,CASSLFQTGGAETQYF
TRBD2,-,TRBV20-1,CSSEREGYTGELFF